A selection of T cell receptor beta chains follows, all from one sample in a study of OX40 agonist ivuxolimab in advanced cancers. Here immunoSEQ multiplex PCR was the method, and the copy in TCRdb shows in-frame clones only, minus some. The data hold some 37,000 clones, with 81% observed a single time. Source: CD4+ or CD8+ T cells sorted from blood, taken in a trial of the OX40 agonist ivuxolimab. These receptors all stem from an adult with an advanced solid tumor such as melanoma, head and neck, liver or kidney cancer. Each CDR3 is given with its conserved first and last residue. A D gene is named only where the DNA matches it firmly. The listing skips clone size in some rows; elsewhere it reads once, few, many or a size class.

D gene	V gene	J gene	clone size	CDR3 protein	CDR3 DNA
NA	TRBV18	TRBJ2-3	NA	CASSPPKSLDTQYF	TGTGCCAGCTCACCACCGAAGTCTCTAGATACGCAGTATTTT
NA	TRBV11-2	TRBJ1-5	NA	CASSFQPSNQPQHF	TGTGCCAGCAGCTTTCAACCGTCCAATCAGCCCCAGCATTTT
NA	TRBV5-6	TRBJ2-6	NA	CASSLEATGANVLTF	TGTGCCAGCAGCTTGGAGGCCACTGGGGCCAACGTCCTGACTTTC
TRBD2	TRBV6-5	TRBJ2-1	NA	CASSYLTSGNNEQFF	TGTGCCAGCAGTTACCTGACTAGCGGCAACAATGAGCAGTTCTTC
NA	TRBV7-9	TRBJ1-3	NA	CASSLAFGNTIYF	TGTGCCAGCAGCTTAGCCTTTGGAAACACCATATATTTT
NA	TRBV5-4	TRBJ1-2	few	CASSFGRVDYGYTF	TGTGCCAGCAGCTTTGGGAGGGTGGACTATGGCTACACCTTC
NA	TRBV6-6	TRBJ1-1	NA	CASSRPQQGKGTEAFF	TGTGCCAGCAGTCGTCCACAACAGGGAAAAGGCACTGAAGCTTTCTTT
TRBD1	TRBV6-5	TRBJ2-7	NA	CASSYGRGQGRYEQYF	TGTGCCAGCAGTTACGGTAGGGGACAGGGGCGGTACGAGCAGTACTTC
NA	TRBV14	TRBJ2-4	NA	CASTQAAGNIQYF	TGTGCCAGCACCCAAGCAGCCGGAAACATTCAGTACTTC
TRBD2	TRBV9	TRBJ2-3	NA	CASSAFGGAMGDTQYF	TGTGCCAGCAGCGCCTTCGGGGGGGCCATGGGAGATACGCAGTATTTT
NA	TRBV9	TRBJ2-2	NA	CASSALTDANTGELFF	TGTGCCAGCAGCGCCCTGACGGACGCGAACACCGGGGAGCTGTTTTTT
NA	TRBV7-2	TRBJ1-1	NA	CASSSGTGNTEAFF	TGTGCCAGCAGCTCCGGTACAGGGAACACTGAAGCTTTCTTT
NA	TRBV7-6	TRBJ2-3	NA	CASSLRSDTQYF	TGTGCCAGCAGCTTAAGGAGCGATACGCAGTATTTT
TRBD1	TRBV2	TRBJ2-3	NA	CASSKDRGRTDTQYF	TGTGCCAGCAGTAAGGACAGGGGGCGAACAGATACGCAGTATTTT
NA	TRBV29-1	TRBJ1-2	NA	CSVWTANYGYTF	TGCAGCGTCTGGACAGCAAACTATGGCTACACCTTC
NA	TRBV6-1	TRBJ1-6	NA	CASSEDSRRLHF	TGTGCCAGCAGTGAAGACAGCCGCCGTCTCCACTTT
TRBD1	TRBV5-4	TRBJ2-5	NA	CASSLPTGAYQETQYF	TGTGCCAGCAGCTTACCGACAGGGGCCTACCAAGAGACCCAGTACTTC
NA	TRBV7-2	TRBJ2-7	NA	CASSLAPQYEQYF	TGTGCCAGCAGCTTAGCACCCCAATACGAGCAGTACTTC
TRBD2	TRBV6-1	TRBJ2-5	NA	CASSYSRGETQYF	TGTGCCAGCAGTTATTCGCGGGGGGAGACCCAGTACTTC
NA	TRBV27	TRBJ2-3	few	CASSLGYTTDTQYF	TGTGCCAGCAGTCTAGGCTATACCACAGATACGCAGTATTTT
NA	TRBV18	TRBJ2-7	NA	CASSPVSYEQYF	TGTGCCAGCTCACCAGTCTCCTACGAGCAGTACTTC
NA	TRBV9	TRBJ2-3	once	CASSVDLGRTDTQYF	TGTGCCAGCAGCGTGGATCTAGGGCGCACAGATACGCAGTATTTT
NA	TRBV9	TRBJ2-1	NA	CASSASFGYNEQFF	TGTGCCAGCAGCGCAAGCTTTGGGTACAATGAGCAGTTCTTC
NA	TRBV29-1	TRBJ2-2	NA	CSVAGQSNTGELFF	TGCAGCGTCGCGGGACAGTCAAACACCGGGGAGCTGTTTTTT
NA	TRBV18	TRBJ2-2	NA	CASSPQNTGELFF	TGTGCCAGCTCACCACAAAACACCGGGGAGCTGTTTTTT
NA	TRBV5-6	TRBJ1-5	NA	CASSLASGQPQHF	TGTGCCAGCAGCTTGGCCTCGGGACAGCCCCAGCATTTT
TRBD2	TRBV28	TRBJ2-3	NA	CASREAGPSTDTQYF	TGTGCCAGCAGGGAAGCGGGGCCTAGCACAGATACGCAGTATTTT
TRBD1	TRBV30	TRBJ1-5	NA	CAWNPGTAANQPQHF	TGTGCCTGGAACCCCGGGACAGCGGCCAATCAGCCCCAGCATTTT
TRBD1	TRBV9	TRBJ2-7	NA	CASSVEGQGTYEQYF	TGTGCCAGCAGCGTAGAAGGACAGGGGACCTACGAGCAGTACTTC
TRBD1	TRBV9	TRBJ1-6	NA	CASSISGQGGSPLHF	TGTGCCAGCAGCATTTCGGGACAGGGAGGTTCACCCCTCCACTTT
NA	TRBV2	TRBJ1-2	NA	CARREGSGDRDGYTF	TGTGCCAGAAGAGAGGGCTCAGGGGATCGGGATGGCTACACCTTC
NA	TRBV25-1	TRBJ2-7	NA	CASSAAGRYEQYF	TGTGCCAGCAGTGCGGCAGGGCGGTACGAGCAGTACTTC
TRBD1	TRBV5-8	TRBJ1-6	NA	CASSFAQGSYNSPLHF	TGTGCCAGCAGCTTCGCACAGGGGTCCTATAATTCACCCCTCCACTTT
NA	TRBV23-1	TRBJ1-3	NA	CASKHRRNSSGNTIYF	TGCGCCAGCAAGCACCGTAGAAATTCCTCTGGAAACACCATATATTTT
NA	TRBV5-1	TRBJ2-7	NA	CASSLDIRYEQYF	TGCGCCAGCAGCTTGGACATACGATACGAGCAGTACTTC
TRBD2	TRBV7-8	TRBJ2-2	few	CASSLRTRFDTGELFF	TGTGCCAGCAGCTTACGGACTAGATTTGACACCGGGGAGCTGTTTTTT
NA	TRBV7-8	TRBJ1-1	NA	CASSSWSLNTEAFF	TGTGCCAGCAGCTCCTGGTCTCTGAACACTGAAGCTTTCTTT
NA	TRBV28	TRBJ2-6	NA	CASGTTGANVLTF	TGTGCCAGCGGGACAACTGGGGCCAACGTCCTGACTTTC
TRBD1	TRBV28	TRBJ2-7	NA	CASLGQGGREQYF	TGTGCCAGCTTGGGACAGGGGGGGCGCGAGCAGTACTTC
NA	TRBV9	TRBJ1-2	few	CASSVGQTPNYGYTF	TGTGCCAGCAGCGTCGGACAGACTCCTAACTATGGCTACACCTTC
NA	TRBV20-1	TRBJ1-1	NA	CSPHHQAFF	TGCAGTCCTCACCACCAAGCTTTCTTT